The 14 T cell receptor beta chains below were found in one sample sequenced in a study of cytomegalovirus exposure and HLA in healthy donors. Vbeta (60) and Jbeta (13) primers were used in the PCR. Profiling relied on immunoSEQ multiplex PCR, and the TCRdb table lists in-frame clones only, not all of them. The sample has 270,000 or so clones; around 86% are singletons. What was sequenced was PBMCs. The receptor source for this set is a man in his forties in good health and CMV-seropositive.

This chain links TRBV15 with TRBJ1-2; D may be TRBD1 (6 bases). Trimming pared 3 bases from V and 7 bases from J, leaving 18 bases between. This CDR3 has 15 amino acids. Germline CDR1 and CDR2: LNHNV and YYDKDF (reference sequence). CDR3 sequence (DNA): TGTGCCACCAGCAGGGGGAACCCAGGGGCTTCTGGCTACACCTTC. Its protein is CATSRGNPGASGYTF.

As regards this clone: Sequence at one end of the junction differs from germline and may be a read error. The V call is TRBV2, the J call TRBJ1-2; D perhaps matches TRBD1 (6 bases). CDR1 and CDR2 from the germline V gene are SNHLY and FYNNEI. The CDR3 runs 14 residues. In DNA, the CDR3 is TGTGCCAGCTTACCGCTACAGGGAAGCTATGGCTGCACCTTC. Residues: CASLPLQGSYGCTF. Based on the CDR3 plus reference TRBV2 and TRBJ1-2, the full variable domain is EPEVTQTPSHQVTQMGQEVILRCVPISNHLYFYWYRQILGQKVEFLVSFYNNEISEKSEIFDDQFSVERPDGSNFTLKIRSTKLEDSAMYFCASLPLQGSYGCTFGSGTRLTVV.

This clone was picked up one time. The V and J genes are TRBV7-9 and TRBJ2-1; 7 positions match TRBD1. The CDR3 is 16 residues long. V trimming: 1 base; J trimming: 6 bases; junction bases outside the gene matches: 9. Germline V gives CDR1 SEHNR, CDR2 FQNEAQ (reference sequence). The CDR3 loop reads CASSLGYGAGGNEQFF. The CDR3 DNA follows: TGTGCCAGCAGCTTAGGTTATGGGGCAGGGGGCAATGAGCAGTTCTTC.

This chain links TRBV27 with TRBJ2-7; 11 bases match TRBD2. J gave up 2 bases and V 7 bases, and 7 bases lay outside the gene matches. This CDR3 comprises 15 residues. The V gene's germline CDR1 is MNHEY and CDR2 SMNVEV (reference sequence). In nucleotides, the CDR3 is TGTGCCAGCAATATAGCGGGAGGGCCTACCTACGAGCAGTACTTC. Translated: CASNIAGGPTYEQYF.

The J gene is TRBJ2-7, the V gene TRBV28; the D is unclear. Trimming removed 5 bases from V and 3 bases from J, with 5 bases in between. CDR1 and CDR2 from the germline V gene are MDHEN and SYDVKM. There are 11 residues in the CDR3. The CDR3 loop reads CASSPRYEQYF. For the CDR3, the DNA is TGTGCCAGCAGTCCCCGCTACGAGCAGTACTTC.

This clone was counted a single time. The chain recombines TRBV2 with TRBJ1-5; TRBD1 might be the D (6 bases). This CDR3 is 15 amino acids long. Germline CDR1 is SNHLY and CDR2 is FYNNEI. Trimming removed 6 bases from V and 1 base from J, with 13 bases in between. The CDR3 DNA follows: TGTGCCAGCAGAGCCGACAGGCCAAGCAATCAGCCCCAGCATTTT. This gives the protein CASRADRPSNQPQHF.

J is TRBJ2-2 and V is TRBV6-1; TRBD1 matches at 8 bases. Germline V gene lookup returns CDR1 MNHNS and CDR2 SASEGT. This CDR3 comprises 14 residues. V trimming: 6 bases; J trimming: 5 bases; junction bases outside the gene matches: 5. The CDR3 coding sequence is TGTGCCAGCAGGGCTACAGGGGGAACCGGGGAGCTGTTTTTT. This encodes CASRATGGTGELFF.

This clone has a single count. The sample holds other DNA sequences that translate to the same CDR3. The chain employs TRBV9 and TRBJ2-3; 11 bases are a match to TRBD2. The V segment lost 3 bases and the J segment 3 bases; nucleotides outside the gene matches: 3. This CDR3 has 15 residues. Per the germline V gene, CDR1 is SGDLS and CDR2 is YYNGEE. The CDR3 coding sequence is TGTGCCAGCAGCGGGCTAGCGGGAGGTACAGATACGCAGTATTTT. This encodes CASSGLAGGTDTQYF.

Only a few counts were recorded for this clone. The gene calls are TRBV7-9 and TRBJ2-7; TRBD1 matches 8 bases. J was trimmed by 0 bases and V by 7 bases; bases with no gene match: 2. The CDR3 sequence is 13 residues long. Germline CDR1 is SEHNR and CDR2 is FQNEAQ (reference sequence). The CDR3 loop reads CASNQGASYEQYF. CDR3 nucleotide sequence: TGTGCCAGCAACCAGGGGGCCTCCTACGAGCAGTACTTC.

The chain recombines TRBV5-5 with TRBJ1-2; 8 bases fit TRBD1. Germline assignment: CDR1 SGHKS and CDR2 YYEKEE (reference sequence). This CDR3 spans 14 amino acids. With 3 bases clipped from V and 8 bases from J, the junction kept 9 bases outside the gene matches. Here the CDR3 DNA reads TGTGCCAGCAGCTGGCCCGGGACAGGTTACGGCTACACCTTC. Its translation: CASSWPGTGYGYTF.

The chain uses TRBV30 and TRBJ1-4; 8 bases align to TRBD1. This CDR3 spans 20 amino acids. Germline V gene data show CDR1 as GTSNPN and CDR2 as SVGIG (reference sequence). V lost 0 bases and J lost 4; bases outside the gene matches: 19. CDR3 amino acids: CAWSVLRTWAGQGRNEKLFF. In DNA, the CDR3 is TGTGCCTGGAGTGTACTTAGGACTTGGGCCGGACAGGGACGTAATGAAAAACTGTTTTTT.

The table lists this clone with a few counts. V usage is TRBV19 and J usage is TRBJ2-2; D is uncertain. Trimming took 7 bases from V and 5 from J, leaving 20 bases between them. The CDR3 spans 16 residues. CDR1 is LNHDA, CDR2 SQIVND, per germline (reference sequence). The CDR3 nucleotides are TGTGCCAGTACTCGAGACGACTTAGCTGGTACCGGGGAGCTGTTTTTT. It translates to CASTRDDLAGTGELFF.

The gene calls are TRBV10-1 and TRBJ2-5; a weak D match, TRBD2 (5 bases). The ends were cut back, 6 bases at V and 3 bases at J, with 11 bases in the middle. The CDR3 has 13 amino acids. CDR1 and CDR2 (germline): WNHNN, SYGVQD (reference sequence). Here the CDR3 DNA reads TGCGCCAGCAGCGAGAGGACTGAAGAGACCCAGTACTTC. Translation gives CASSERTEETQYF.

This clone was observed once. V usage is TRBV9 and J usage is TRBJ2-4; D is possibly TRBD2 (6 bases). Trimming shortened V by 3 bases and J by 6 bases, and 10 bases separated the two germline ends. Germline V gene lookup returns CDR1 SGDLS and CDR2 YYNGEE. The CDR3 has 13 residues. CDR3 sequence (DNA): TGTGCCAGCAGCGCCGGGGGTGGAAACATTCAGTACTTC. Protein product: CASSAGGGNIQYF.